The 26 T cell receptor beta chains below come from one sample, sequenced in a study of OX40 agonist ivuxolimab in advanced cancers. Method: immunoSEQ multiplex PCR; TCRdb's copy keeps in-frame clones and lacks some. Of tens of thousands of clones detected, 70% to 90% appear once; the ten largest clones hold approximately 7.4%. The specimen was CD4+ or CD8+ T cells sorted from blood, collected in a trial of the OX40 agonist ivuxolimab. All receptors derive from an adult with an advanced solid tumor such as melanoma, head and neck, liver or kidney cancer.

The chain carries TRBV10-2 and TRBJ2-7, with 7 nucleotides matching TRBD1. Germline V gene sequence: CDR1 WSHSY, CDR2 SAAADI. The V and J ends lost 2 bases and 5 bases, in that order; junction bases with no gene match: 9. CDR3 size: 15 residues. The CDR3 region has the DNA TGCGCCAGCAGTGAGGGTCTTACAGGGGTGGACGAGCAGTACTTC. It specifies CASSEGLTGVDEQYF.

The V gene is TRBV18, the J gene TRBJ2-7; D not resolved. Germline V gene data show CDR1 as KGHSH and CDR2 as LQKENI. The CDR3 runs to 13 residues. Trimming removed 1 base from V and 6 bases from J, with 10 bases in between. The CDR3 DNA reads TGTGCCAGCTCACCACTCTCCGTTCCCGAGCAGTACTTC. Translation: CASSPLSVPEQYF.

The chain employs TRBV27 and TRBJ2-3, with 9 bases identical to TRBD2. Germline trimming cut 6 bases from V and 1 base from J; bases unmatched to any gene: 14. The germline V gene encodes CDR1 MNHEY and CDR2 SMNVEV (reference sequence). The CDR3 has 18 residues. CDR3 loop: CASSETSGLSGGTDTQYF. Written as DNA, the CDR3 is TGTGCCAGCAGCGAGACTAGCGGTTTATCTGGGGGCACAGATACGCAGTATTTT.

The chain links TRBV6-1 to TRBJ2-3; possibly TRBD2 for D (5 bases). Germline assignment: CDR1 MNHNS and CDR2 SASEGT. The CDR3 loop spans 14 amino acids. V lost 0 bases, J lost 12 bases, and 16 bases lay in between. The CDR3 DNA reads TGTGCCAGCAGTGAAGCTGACGACTACCGAAGTCAGTATTTT. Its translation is CASSEADDYRSQYF.

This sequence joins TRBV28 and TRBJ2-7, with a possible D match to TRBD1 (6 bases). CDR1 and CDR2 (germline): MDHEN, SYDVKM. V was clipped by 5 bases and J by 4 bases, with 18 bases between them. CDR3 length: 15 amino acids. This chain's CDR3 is CASSPSQGGVYEQYF. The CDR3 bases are TGTGCCAGCAGTCCGTCCCAAGGGGGAGTGTACGAGCAGTACTTC.

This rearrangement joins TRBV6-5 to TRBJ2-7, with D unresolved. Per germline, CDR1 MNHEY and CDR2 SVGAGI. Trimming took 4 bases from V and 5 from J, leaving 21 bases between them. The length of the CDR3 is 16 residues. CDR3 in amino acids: CASSSPSRVGRDEQYF. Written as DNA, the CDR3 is TGTGCCAGCAGTTCCCCGTCCCGAGTGGGTAGAGACGAGCAGTACTTC.

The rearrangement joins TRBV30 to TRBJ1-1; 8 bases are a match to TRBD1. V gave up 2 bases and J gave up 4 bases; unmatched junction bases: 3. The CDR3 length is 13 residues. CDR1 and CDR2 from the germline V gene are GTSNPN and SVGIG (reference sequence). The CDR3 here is CAWSPTGGTEAFF. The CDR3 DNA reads TGTGCCTGGAGTCCTACAGGGGGCACTGAAGCTTTCTTT.

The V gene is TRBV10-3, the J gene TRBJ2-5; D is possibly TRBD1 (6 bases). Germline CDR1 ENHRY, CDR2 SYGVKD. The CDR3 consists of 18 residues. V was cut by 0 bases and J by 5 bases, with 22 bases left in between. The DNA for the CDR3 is TGTGCCATCAGTGAGTCGTCGGTGGGGGCCCTAGACCGGGAGACCCAGTACTTC. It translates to CAISESSVGALDRETQYF.

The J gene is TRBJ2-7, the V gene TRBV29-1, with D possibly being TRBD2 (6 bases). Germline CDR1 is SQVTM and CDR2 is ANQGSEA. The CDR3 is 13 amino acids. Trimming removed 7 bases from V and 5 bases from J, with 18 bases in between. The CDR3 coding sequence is TGCAGCGGAACGGAGGGAGAAAGGAACGAGCAGTACTTC. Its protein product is CSGTEGERNEQYF.

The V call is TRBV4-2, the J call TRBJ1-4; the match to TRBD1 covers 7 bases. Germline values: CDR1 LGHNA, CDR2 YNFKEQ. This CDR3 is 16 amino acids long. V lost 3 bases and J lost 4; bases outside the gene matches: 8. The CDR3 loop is CASSHHGTAVNEKLFF. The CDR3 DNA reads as TGTGCCAGCAGCCATCACGGGACAGCGGTTAATGAAAAACTGTTTTTT.

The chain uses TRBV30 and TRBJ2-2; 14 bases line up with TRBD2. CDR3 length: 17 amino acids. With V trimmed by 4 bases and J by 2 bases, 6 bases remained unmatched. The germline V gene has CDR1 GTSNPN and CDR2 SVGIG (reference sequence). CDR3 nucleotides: TGTGCCTGGACCCGGGGACTAGCGGGAGCTAACACCGGGGAGCTGTTTTTT. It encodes CAWTRGLAGANTGELFF.

The CDR3 loop reads CSVEVTASGANVLTF. The CDR3 DNA is TGCAGCGTTGAAGTTACAGCCTCTGGGGCCAACGTCCTGACTTTC. The rearrangement joins TRBV29-1 to TRBJ2-6; no firm D call. CDR1 is SQVTM, CDR2 ANQGSEA, per germline. This CDR3 is 15 amino acids long. With 1 base removed from V and 0 bases from J, the gap between germline ends came to 7 bases. Based on the CDR3 plus reference TRBV29-1 and TRBJ2-6, the full variable domain is SAVISQKPSRDICQRGTSLTIQCQVDSQVTMMFWYRQQPGQSLTLIATANQGSEATYESGFVIDKFPISRPNLTFSTLTVSNMSPEDSSIYLCSVEVTASGANVLTFGAGSRLTVL.

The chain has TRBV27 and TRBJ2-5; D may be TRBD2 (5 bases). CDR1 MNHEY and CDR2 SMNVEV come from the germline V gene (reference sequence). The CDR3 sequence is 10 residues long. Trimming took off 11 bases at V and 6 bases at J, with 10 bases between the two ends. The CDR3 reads CAWRKQTQYF. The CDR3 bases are TGTGCCTGGAGGAAACAGACCCAGTACTTC.

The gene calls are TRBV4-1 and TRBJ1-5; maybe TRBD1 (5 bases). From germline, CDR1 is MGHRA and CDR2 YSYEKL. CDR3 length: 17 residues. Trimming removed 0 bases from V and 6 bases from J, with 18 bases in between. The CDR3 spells CASSQDYWQGVSQPQHF. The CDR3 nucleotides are TGCGCCAGCAGCCAAGATTACTGGCAGGGAGTGAGTCAGCCCCAGCATTTT.

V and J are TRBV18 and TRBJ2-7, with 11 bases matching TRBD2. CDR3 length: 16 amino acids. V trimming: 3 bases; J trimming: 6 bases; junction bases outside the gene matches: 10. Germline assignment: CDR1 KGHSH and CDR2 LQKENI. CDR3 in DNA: TGTGCCAGCTCACCTCGAACCACTAGCGGGGGTGGCGAGCAGTACTTC. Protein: CASSPRTTSGGGEQYF.

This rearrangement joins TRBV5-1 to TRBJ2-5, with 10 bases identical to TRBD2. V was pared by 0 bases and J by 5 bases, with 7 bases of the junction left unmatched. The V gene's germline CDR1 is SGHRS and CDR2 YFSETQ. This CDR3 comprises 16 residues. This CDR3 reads CASSLGPSGSQETQYF. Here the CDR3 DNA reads TGCGCCAGCAGCTTGGGGCCTAGCGGGAGTCAGGAGACCCAGTACTTC.

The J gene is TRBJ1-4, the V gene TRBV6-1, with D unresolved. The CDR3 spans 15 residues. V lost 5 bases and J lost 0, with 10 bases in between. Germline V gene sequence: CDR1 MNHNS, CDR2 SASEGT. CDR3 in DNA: TGTGCCAGCAGTTTTTGGAGTGCAACTAATGAAAAACTGTTTTTT. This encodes CASSFWSATNEKLFF.

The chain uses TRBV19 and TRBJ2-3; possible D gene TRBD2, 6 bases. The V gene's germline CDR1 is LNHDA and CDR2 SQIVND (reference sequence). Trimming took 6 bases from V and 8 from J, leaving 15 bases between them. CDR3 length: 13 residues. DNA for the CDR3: TGTGCCAGTAGGGAGGGAGTTTTGGGTACGCAGTATTTT. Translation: CASREGVLGTQYF.

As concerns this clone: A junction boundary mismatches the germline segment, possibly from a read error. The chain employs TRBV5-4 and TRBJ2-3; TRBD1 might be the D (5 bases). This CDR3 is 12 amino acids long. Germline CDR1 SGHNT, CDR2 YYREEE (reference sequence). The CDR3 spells CASSSGSWTPDF. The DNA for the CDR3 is TGTGCCAGCAGCTCCGGATCGTGGACACCGGATTTT.

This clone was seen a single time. CDR3 sequence: CASSYLNGPPYEQYF. The CDR3 DNA is TGTGCCAGCAGTTACTTAAACGGGCCACCCTACGAGCAGTACTTC. V and J are TRBV6-6 and TRBJ2-7; D is ambiguous. Per the germline V gene, CDR1 is MNHNY and CDR2 is SVGAGI (reference sequence). V lost 1 base, J lost 2 bases, and 12 bases lay in between. The CDR3 extends over 15 amino acids.

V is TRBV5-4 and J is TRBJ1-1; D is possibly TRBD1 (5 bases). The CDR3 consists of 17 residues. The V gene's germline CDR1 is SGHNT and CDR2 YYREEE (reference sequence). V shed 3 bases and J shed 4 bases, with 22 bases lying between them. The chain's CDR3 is CASSWALGAPGSTEAFF. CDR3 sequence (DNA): TGTGCCAGCAGCTGGGCCCTCGGGGCCCCTGGGAGCACTGAAGCTTTCTTT.

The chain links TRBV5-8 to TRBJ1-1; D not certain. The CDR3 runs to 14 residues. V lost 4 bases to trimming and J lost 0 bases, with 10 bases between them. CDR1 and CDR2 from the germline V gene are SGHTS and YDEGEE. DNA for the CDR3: TGTGCCAGCAGCCCGACGCGGGTGAACACTGAAGCTTTCTTT. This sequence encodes CASSPTRVNTEAFF.

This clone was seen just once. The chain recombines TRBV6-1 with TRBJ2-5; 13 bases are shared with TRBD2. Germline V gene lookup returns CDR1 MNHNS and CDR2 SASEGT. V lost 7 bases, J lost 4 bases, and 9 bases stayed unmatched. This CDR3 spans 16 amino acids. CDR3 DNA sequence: TGTGCCAGCATTGAGCCGGGACTAGCGGGATTAGAGACCCAGTACTTC. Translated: CASIEPGLAGLETQYF.

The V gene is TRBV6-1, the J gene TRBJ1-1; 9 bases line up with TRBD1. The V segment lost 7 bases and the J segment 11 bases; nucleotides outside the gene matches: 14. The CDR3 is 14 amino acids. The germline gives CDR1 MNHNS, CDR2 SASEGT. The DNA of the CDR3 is TGTGCCAGCACCAAGGGGGACAGGGCTACACAGGCTTTCTTT. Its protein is CASTKGDRATQAFF.

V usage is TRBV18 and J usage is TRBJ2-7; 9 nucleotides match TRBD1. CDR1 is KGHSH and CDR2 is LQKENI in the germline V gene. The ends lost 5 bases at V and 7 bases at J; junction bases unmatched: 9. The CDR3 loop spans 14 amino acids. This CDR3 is CASSTQTGGREQYF. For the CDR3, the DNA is TGTGCCAGCTCAACCCAAACAGGGGGCAGGGAGCAGTACTTC.

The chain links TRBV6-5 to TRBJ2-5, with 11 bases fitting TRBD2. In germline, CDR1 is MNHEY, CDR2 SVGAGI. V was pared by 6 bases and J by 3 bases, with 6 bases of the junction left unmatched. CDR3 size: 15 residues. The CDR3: CASRVSGRVKETQYF. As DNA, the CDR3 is TGTGCCAGCAGGGTTAGCGGGAGGGTTAAAGAGACCCAGTACTTC.